Presented here are 28 T cell receptor beta chains from one specimen sequenced in a study of post-analysis software for immune sequencing data. Antigen specificity for these receptors is unknown. Study-wide results and limits: Higher frequency in patients than in controls was seen for about five TRBV segments, with TRBV5-6, TRBV5-1 and TRBV20-1 among them.

Built from TCR beta cDNA, the libraries had unique molecular identifiers in them. Each CDR3 protein is one row after TCRdb ran MiXCR on the PCR reads. Of some 690,000 distinct CDR3 sequences in the sample, 25% to 30% were seen once. Sequencing input: blood. The receptor source for this set is a girl aged 10 to 17 with multiple sclerosis.

This clonotype was found a few times. The rearrangement links TRBV14 to TRBJ2-1; D is undetermined. CDR1 and CDR2 from the germline V gene are SGHDN and FVKESK. The CDR3 sequence is 12 residues long. V was cut by 2 bases and J by 9 bases, with 8 bases left in between. Here the CDR3 reads CASSQSRIEQFF. As DNA, the CDR3 is TGTGCCAGCAGCCAATCTAGGATTGAGCAGTTCTTC.

The chain has TRBV10-3 and TRBJ2-1; TRBD2 aligns across 9 bases. Germline V lookup: CDR1 ENHRY, CDR2 SYGVKD. The trim removed 6 bases at V and 4 bases at J, leaving 4 bases unmatched. The length of the CDR3 is 14 residues. This chain's CDR3 is CAIRTSGSYNEQFF. CDR3 bases: TGTGCCATCAGAACTAGCGGGTCATACAATGAGCAGTTCTTC.

In this sample, this clonotype turned up many times. The chain combines TRBV20-1 with TRBJ1-2, with 9 bases matching TRBD1. Looked up from germline, CDR1 is DFQATT and CDR2 is SNEGSKA (reference sequence). This CDR3 has 15 residues. The V segment lost 6 bases and the J segment 6 bases; nucleotides outside the gene matches: 14. The chain's CDR3 is CSARDRVRHIHGYTF. The DNA for the CDR3 is TGCAGTGCAAGGGACAGGGTTCGCCACATTCATGGCTACACCTTC.

This clonotype was seen a few times. The chain has TRBV28 and TRBJ1-2, with 9 bases lining up with TRBD1. The ends lost 6 bases at V and 0 bases at J; junction bases unmatched: 8. The germline V gene encodes CDR1 MDHEN and CDR2 SYDVKM. The CDR3 runs to 16 residues. This CDR3 reads CASSPGQGITNYGYTF. The CDR3 DNA sequence: TGTGCCAGCAGCCCGGGACAGGGTATCACTAACTATGGCTACACCTTC.

The chain employs TRBV9 and TRBJ2-5; the D gene is possibly TRBD2 (5 bases). The CDR3 runs 15 residues. Trimming left V 6 bases short and J 1 base short, with 16 bases between. CDR1 and CDR2 (germline): SGDLS, YYNGEE. CDR3 region: CASNVQVGVQETQYF. The CDR3 DNA reads TGTGCCAGCAACGTCCAGGTGGGAGTCCAAGAGACCCAGTACTTC. Drawing the rest from reference TRBV9 and TRBJ2-5, the complete variable domain is DSGVTQTPKHLITATGQRVTLRCSPRSGDLSVYWYQQSLDQGLQFLIQYYNGEERAKGNILERFSAQQFPDLHSELNLSSLELGDSALYFCASNVQVGVQETQYFGPGTRLLVL.

This clonotype was recorded a few times. The genes are TRBV6-6 and TRBJ2-6; 8 positions agree with TRBD1. After removal of 9 bases from V and 4 bases from J, the junction contained 8 bases not matched to a gene. The CDR3 length is 15 residues. Germline loops: CDR1 MNHNY, CDR2 SVGAGI (reference sequence). The DNA of the CDR3 is TGTGCCAGTCACGACAGGGGTTCCGGGGCCAACGTCCTGACTTTC. Amino acids: CASHDRGSGANVLTF.

DNA of the CDR3: TGCGCCAGCAGCCAAGAGGGACAGCCGAAGGCCGGGGAGCTGTTTTTT. Translation gives CASSQEGQPKAGELFF. V is TRBV4-3 and J is TRBJ2-2; 7 bases agree with TRBD1. This CDR3 comprises 16 residues. Losses at the gene ends were 0 bases for V and 6 bases for J; bases not matched to a gene: 7. Germline values: CDR1 LGHNA, CDR2 YSLEER.

This clonotype showed up just a few times. V and J are TRBV6-6 and TRBJ1-4; 8 bases map to TRBD1. Germline V gives CDR1 MNHNY, CDR2 SVGAGI (reference sequence). The length of the CDR3 is 14 residues. V was clipped by 7 bases and J by 10 bases; unmatched bases: 11. DNA of the CDR3: TGTGCCAGCAAGTTGGGACAGGTGCTTGGAAAACTGTTTTTT. Amino acid sequence: CASKLGQVLGKLFF.

In DNA form, the CDR3 reads TGCAGCGTTGAAGGGGTCTTGACTGAAGCTTTCTTT. As protein: CSVEGVLTEAFF. The genes are TRBV29-1 and TRBJ1-1; no clear D. The CDR3 extends over 12 amino acids. The V gene's germline CDR1 is SQVTM and CDR2 ANQGSEA. The V end was cut by 1 base, the J end by 5 bases, with 8 bases between.

This clonotype was counted between two and nine times. One junction end disagrees with the germline gene, perhaps due to a read error. The chain carries TRBV20-1 and TRBJ2-7; possibly TRBD1 or TRBD2 for D (5 bases each). Germline values: CDR1 DFQATT, CDR2 SNEGSKA (reference sequence). CDR3 length: 12 amino acids. The CDR3 coding sequence is TGCAGTGCGAGAGGGGTAGTATACGAGCAGTACTTC. Translating it yields CSARGVVYEQYF.

V usage is TRBV7-2 and J usage is TRBJ1-1; D remains ambiguous. V was pared by 2 bases and J by 7 bases, with 11 bases between. The CDR3 has 13 amino acids. Germline V gene sequence: CDR1 SGHTA, CDR2 FQGNSA. DNA of the CDR3: TGTGCCAGCAGCTTATATGTAGGCGATGAAGCTTTCTTT. Translating gives CASSLYVGDEAFF.

V and J are TRBV7-2 and TRBJ2-5; D is unresolved. The V end was cut by 5 bases, the J end by 5 bases, with 15 bases between. CDR1 and CDR2 (germline): SGHTA, FQGNSA. The CDR3 extends over 14 amino acids. In DNA, the CDR3 is TGTGCCAGCAGCCAACTCATGTGGAGCGAGACCCAGTACTTC. It is translated as CASSQLMWSETQYF.

The V call is TRBV28, the J call TRBJ1-1; no definite D call. V was clipped by 5 bases and J by 0 bases, with 13 bases between them. Germline lookup yields CDR1 MDHEN and CDR2 SYDVKM. The CDR3 runs to 15 residues. The CDR3 region is CASSHGRPMNTEAFF. In DNA form, the CDR3 reads TGTGCCAGCAGTCATGGCAGACCAATGAACACTGAAGCTTTCTTT.

The rearrangement uses TRBV7-9 and TRBJ1-4, with TRBD1 identical over 7 bases. The CDR3 spans 13 residues. The trim removed 5 bases at V and 6 bases at J, leaving 3 bases unmatched. CDR1 and CDR2 (germline): SEHNR, FQNEAQ (reference sequence). The CDR3 region is CASSTGQYEKLFF. CDR3 bases: TGTGCCAGCAGCACGGGACAGTATGAAAAACTGTTTTTT.

The chain links TRBV6-5 to TRBJ1-5; TRBD1 is a possible D gene (6 bases). CDR3 length: 13 amino acids. CDR1 is MNHEY, CDR2 SVGAGI, per germline. The V and J ends lost 6 bases and 3 bases respectively, with 9 bases between them. CDR3 in DNA: TGTGCCAGCAGGCGGACAGACAATCAGCCCCAGCATTTT. Its translation is CASRRTDNQPQHF.

V and J are TRBV20-1 and TRBJ2-7; 12 nucleotides align to TRBD2. This CDR3 region has 13 residues. V shed 8 bases, J shed 7 bases, and the junction held 9 bases outside the gene matches. The germline gives CDR1 DFQATT, CDR2 SNEGSKA (reference sequence). As DNA, the CDR3 is TGCAGTCCCGGACTAGCGGGAAGCAATGAGCAGTACTTC. Protein product: CSPGLAGSNEQYF.

This clonotype occurred a few times. This chain's CDR3 is CASSYSGASTDTQYF. CDR3 sequence (DNA): TGTGCCAGCAGTTACTCTGGAGCCAGCACAGATACGCAGTATTTT. J is TRBJ2-3 and V is TRBV6-2 or TRBV6-3, with D unresolved. V gave up 0 bases and J gave up 0 bases, with 7 bases separating them. The germline CDR1 and CDR2 sequences are MNHEY and SVGEGT. This CDR3 comprises 15 residues.

The chain uses TRBV9 and TRBJ2-3; no clear D. V was trimmed by 4 bases and J by 4 bases, leaving 19 bases between them. The germline V gene encodes CDR1 SGDLS and CDR2 YYNGEE. CDR3 length: 16 amino acids. The CDR3 bases are TGTGCCAGCAGCAACTACGAGAGGACCCACGCAGATACGCAGTATTTT. This gives the protein CASSNYERTHADTQYF.

In its sample, this clonotype was seen a few times. The chain links TRBV5-1 to TRBJ2-1; D might be TRBD1 or TRBD2, each matching 6 bases. CDR1 and CDR2 from the germline V gene are SGHRS and YFSETQ. The CDR3 contains 12 residues. The germline V and J ends were trimmed by 4 bases and 14 bases, with 16 bases remaining between them. The CDR3 sequence: CASSVGRDKEFF. For the CDR3, the DNA is TGCGCCAGCAGCGTGGGGCGGGACAAGGAGTTCTTC.

The sample holds a few counts of this clonotype. V gene TRBV3-1 combines with J gene TRBJ2-4; either TRBD1 or TRBD2 may supply D (6 bases each). Germline CDR1 LGHDT, CDR2 YNNKEL (reference sequence). The CDR3 sequence is 18 residues long. Between the trimmed V and J ends, which lost 0 bases and 1 base, there was a span of 16 bases. DNA for the CDR3: TGTGCCAGCAGCCAAGATAGCGGCAGGGGATTTGCCAAAAACATTCAGTACTTC. This translates into CASSQDSGRGFAKNIQYF.

This clonotype came up a few times. CDR3 bases: TGTGCCATCAGCCGAACGCCTAGCGGGAACCAAGAGACCCAGTACTTC. This translates into CAISRTPSGNQETQYF. V gene TRBV10-3 combines with J gene TRBJ2-5, with 9 bases identical to TRBD2. Germline V gene sequence: CDR1 ENHRY, CDR2 SYGVKD. Trimming at V came to 6 bases and at J to 0 bases, leaving 8 bases not matched to a gene. The CDR3 consists of 16 residues.

Written as DNA, the CDR3 is TGCGCCAGCAGCCAAGCAGTAGGTGACGGCTACACCTTC. It encodes CASSQAVGDGYTF. The J gene is TRBJ1-2, the V gene TRBV4-3; D is uncertain. CDR3 length equals 13 residues. Trimming took off 1 base at V and 8 bases at J, with 11 bases between the two ends. CDR1 and CDR2 (germline): LGHNA, YSLEER.

The chain carries TRBV20-1 and TRBJ1-4, with 8 bases lining up with TRBD1. This CDR3 is 15 amino acids long. V trimming: 6 bases; J trimming: 5 bases; junction bases outside the gene matches: 11. Per the germline V gene, CDR1 is DFQATT and CDR2 is SNEGSKA (reference sequence). Written as DNA, the CDR3 is TGCAGTGCGAGGCGCAGGGGGCGGATCAATGAAAAACTGTTTTTT. It codes for CSARRRGRINEKLFF.

This chain connects TRBV5-1 to TRBJ2-1; TRBD2 matches 9 bases. This CDR3 is built from 15 residues. In germline, CDR1 is SGHRS, CDR2 YFSETQ. V shed 3 bases and J 11 bases; nucleotides not matched to a gene: 12. The CDR3 loop is CASSSSGGPSLKQFF. In DNA form, the CDR3 reads TGCGCCAGCAGCTCAAGCGGGGGGCCCTCCCTAAAGCAGTTCTTC.

The genes are TRBV7-2 and TRBJ2-5; D is ambiguous. Trimming took off 1 base at V and 2 bases at J, with 11 bases between the two ends. CDR3 length equals 15 residues. Germline V gene data show CDR1 as SGHTA and CDR2 as FQGNSA. The CDR3: CASSLGTFGQETQYF. The CDR3, as DNA: TGTGCCAGCAGCTTAGGAACGTTCGGACAAGAGACCCAGTACTTC. Looking up the rest from reference TRBV7-2 and TRBJ2-5 gives the full variable domain: GAGVSQSPSNKVTEKGKDVELRCDPISGHTALYWYRQSLGQGLEFLIYFQGNSAPDKSGLPSDRFSAERTGGSVSTLTIQRTQQEDSAVYLCASSLGTFGQETQYFGPGTRLLVL.

This chain uses TRBV19 with TRBJ2-7; tentatively, D is TRBD2 (6 bases). The germline V gene encodes CDR1 LNHDA and CDR2 SQIVND (reference sequence). There are 13 residues in the CDR3. V was clipped by 3 bases and J by 6 bases, with 12 bases between them. DNA of the CDR3: TGTGCCAGTAGTATGGATAGCGGTAGCGAGCAGTACTTC. Residues: CASSMDSGSEQYF.

This chain links TRBV20-1 with TRBJ2-1; D may be TRBD1 (6 bases). The CDR3 runs 15 residues. With 1 base removed from V and 4 bases from J, the gap between germline ends came to 14 bases. CDR1 DFQATT and CDR2 SNEGSKA come from the germline V gene (reference sequence). CDR3 protein: CSARVAGEQYNEQFF. The CDR3 DNA sequence: TGCAGTGCTAGAGTAGCAGGGGAACAATACAATGAGCAGTTCTTC.

This clonotype turned up a few times. V usage is TRBV7-2 and J usage is TRBJ2-1; 8 bases map to TRBD2. The ends lost 2 bases at V and 4 bases at J; junction bases unmatched: 7. CDR1 and CDR2 from the germline V gene are SGHTA and FQGNSA. The length of the CDR3 is 16 residues. The CDR3 loop is CASSLHLAGQYNEQFF. In nucleotides, the CDR3 is TGTGCCAGCAGCTTACACCTAGCGGGCCAATACAATGAGCAGTTCTTC. Drawing the rest from reference TRBV7-2 and TRBJ2-1, the complete variable domain is GAGVSQSPSNKVTEKGKDVELRCDPISGHTALYWYRQSLGQGLEFLIYFQGNSAPDKSGLPSDRFSAERTGGSVSTLTIQRTQQEDSAVYLCASSLHLAGQYNEQFFGPGTRLTVL.